These T cell receptor beta chains were read from a single sample in a study of T-cell reconstitution after alpha-beta-depleted transplantation in children. TCRdb itself ran the PCR reads through MiXCR, one entry per CDR3 protein. The sample shows around 78,000 distinct CDR3 sequences, 13% to 15% of them seen only once. This sample comprised PBMCs, mostly from graft donor cells, obtained 180 days after TCRalphabeta/CD19-depleted stem cell transplant. The receptors here all came from a male patient aged 2 to 10 who had a stem cell transplant for acute lymphoblastic leukemia, so the T cells may come from the graft donor. Each CDR3 is given with its conserved first and last residue. The order of the fields is CDR3 protein, clone size, J gene, CDR3 length, V gene. Not all rows give a size; the values are once, few, many and, for expanded clones, a class.

cdr3_aa: CSARDGTARGLAGPLYNEQFF; clone_size: few; j_call: TRBJ2-1; cdr3_length: 21; v_call: TRBV20-1
cdr3_aa: CAISEAWEKETQYF; clone_size: many; j_call: TRBJ2-5; cdr3_length: 14; v_call: TRBV10-3
cdr3_aa: CASSLDGSHTEAFF; clone_size: few; j_call: TRBJ1-1; cdr3_length: 14; v_call: TRBV7-2
cdr3_aa: CASSSGLAVGYF; clone_size: .; j_call: TRBJ2-3; cdr3_length: 12; v_call: TRBV7-2
cdr3_aa: CASSLGTEGPYGYTF; clone_size: few; j_call: TRBJ1-2; cdr3_length: 15; v_call: TRBV7-6
cdr3_aa: CASSLGPGAEQFF; clone_size: .; j_call: TRBJ2-1; cdr3_length: 13; v_call: TRBV5-1
cdr3_aa: CASSEGAGNGYTF; clone_size: few; j_call: TRBJ1-2; cdr3_length: 13; v_call: TRBV6-1
cdr3_aa: CASSLAWGTTYTGELFF; clone_size: .; j_call: TRBJ2-2; cdr3_length: 17; v_call: TRBV5-1
cdr3_aa: CASSLVPGDTEAFF; clone_size: many; j_call: TRBJ1-1; cdr3_length: 14; v_call: TRBV5-4
cdr3_aa: CSVEARLVSTPTLEYEQYF; clone_size: many; j_call: TRBJ2-7; cdr3_length: 19; v_call: TRBV29-1
cdr3_aa: CASSFGSLLYEQYF; clone_size: few; j_call: TRBJ2-7; cdr3_length: 14; v_call: TRBV28
cdr3_aa: CASSLGGRGNTGELFF; clone_size: many; j_call: TRBJ2-2; cdr3_length: 16; v_call: TRBV12-3/TRBV12-4
cdr3_aa: CASSQGQGNQPQHF; clone_size: many; j_call: TRBJ1-5; cdr3_length: 14; v_call: TRBV4-1
cdr3_aa: CASSFRDPNSPLHF; clone_size: .; j_call: TRBJ1-6; cdr3_length: 14; v_call: TRBV4-1
cdr3_aa: CSVARTSGTYEQYF; clone_size: .; j_call: TRBJ2-7; cdr3_length: 14; v_call: TRBV29-1
cdr3_aa: CASSYLTLPTDTQYF; clone_size: .; j_call: TRBJ2-3; cdr3_length: 15; v_call: TRBV7-9
cdr3_aa: CSARESLNQPQHF; clone_size: .; j_call: TRBJ1-5; cdr3_length: 13; v_call: TRBV20-1
cdr3_aa: CAIKGGATTDTQYF; clone_size: many; j_call: TRBJ2-3; cdr3_length: 14; v_call: TRBV10-3
cdr3_aa: CASSFSGGYPYEQYF; clone_size: .; j_call: TRBJ2-7; cdr3_length: 15; v_call: TRBV5-6
cdr3_aa: CASSLGQGHPTDTQYF; clone_size: few; j_call: TRBJ2-3; cdr3_length: 16; v_call: TRBV7-2
cdr3_aa: CASSDRGASYNEQFF; clone_size: many; j_call: TRBJ2-1; cdr3_length: 15; v_call: TRBV5-5
cdr3_aa: CATSDRTSPIYNEQFF; clone_size: .; j_call: TRBJ2-1; cdr3_length: 16; v_call: TRBV24-1
cdr3_aa: CSARDTQEGYWYGYTF; clone_size: .; j_call: TRBJ1-2; cdr3_length: 16; v_call: TRBV20-1
cdr3_aa: CASSQDELNTEAFF; clone_size: many; j_call: TRBJ1-1; cdr3_length: 14; v_call: TRBV4-3
cdr3_aa: CASSLEGLPNTGELFF; clone_size: few; j_call: TRBJ2-2; cdr3_length: 16; v_call: TRBV11-2
cdr3_aa: CASSLNRRGTEAFF; clone_size: .; j_call: TRBJ1-1; cdr3_length: 14; v_call: TRBV7-2
cdr3_aa: CSATSQETQYF; clone_size: .; j_call: TRBJ2-5; cdr3_length: 11; v_call: TRBV20-1
cdr3_aa: CASREGAAYNEQFF; clone_size: many; j_call: TRBJ2-1; cdr3_length: 14; v_call: TRBV12-3/TRBV12-4
cdr3_aa: CASSFIGKDRGRREQGYTF; clone_size: .; j_call: TRBJ1-2; cdr3_length: 19; v_call: TRBV5-1
cdr3_aa: CSVPGQSTDTQYF; clone_size: many; j_call: TRBJ2-3; cdr3_length: 13; v_call: TRBV20-1
cdr3_aa: CASSLVHGTSEQYF; clone_size: .; j_call: TRBJ2-7; cdr3_length: 14; v_call: TRBV7-9
cdr3_aa: CASRTGPGEQYF; clone_size: .; j_call: TRBJ2-7; cdr3_length: 12; v_call: TRBV25-1
cdr3_aa: CASSVGQSSYEQYF; clone_size: .; j_call: TRBJ2-7; cdr3_length: 14; v_call: TRBV9
cdr3_aa: CASSDPLIAEKETQYF; clone_size: many; j_call: TRBJ2-5; cdr3_length: 16; v_call: TRBV6-4
cdr3_aa: CASSLPSGMNEKLFF; clone_size: .; j_call: TRBJ1-4; cdr3_length: 15; v_call: TRBV28
cdr3_aa: CASSTRRAGAWETQYF; clone_size: .; j_call: TRBJ2-5; cdr3_length: 16; v_call: TRBV6-5
cdr3_aa: CSARGGTNTEALF; clone_size: .; j_call: TRBJ1-1; cdr3_length: 13; v_call: TRBV20-1
cdr3_aa: CASSYGLAGVWATDTQYF; clone_size: few; j_call: TRBJ2-3; cdr3_length: 18; v_call: TRBV6-5
cdr3_aa: CAIRASYEQYF; clone_size: many; j_call: TRBJ2-7; cdr3_length: 11; v_call: TRBV10-3
cdr3_aa: CAISGQGASTGELFF; clone_size: many; j_call: TRBJ2-2; cdr3_length: 15; v_call: TRBV10-3
cdr3_aa: CASLDLIRNEQFF; clone_size: .; j_call: TRBJ2-1; cdr3_length: 13; v_call: TRBV12-3/TRBV12-4
cdr3_aa: CASSPPFTRVSGRAKGETQYF; clone_size: few; j_call: TRBJ2-5; cdr3_length: 21; v_call: TRBV11-1
cdr3_aa: CASSQDYLGLETQYF; clone_size: .; j_call: TRBJ2-5; cdr3_length: 15; v_call: TRBV3-1
cdr3_aa: CAIGLAPDTQYF; clone_size: .; j_call: TRBJ2-3; cdr3_length: 12; v_call: TRBV10-3
cdr3_aa: CASSPIRAYEQYF; clone_size: .; j_call: TRBJ2-7; cdr3_length: 13; v_call: TRBV2
cdr3_aa: CASSLAGEYTEAFF; clone_size: few; j_call: TRBJ1-1; cdr3_length: 14; v_call: TRBV5-1
cdr3_aa: CASRSGQGNEKLFF; clone_size: few; j_call: TRBJ1-4; cdr3_length: 14; v_call: TRBV12-3/TRBV12-4
cdr3_aa: CASSRLGNGEKLFF; clone_size: .; j_call: TRBJ1-4; cdr3_length: 14; v_call: TRBV18
cdr3_aa: CATSETTGASTDTQYF; clone_size: .; j_call: TRBJ2-3; cdr3_length: 16; v_call: TRBV24-1
cdr3_aa: CASSLRGIYGYTF; clone_size: many; j_call: TRBJ1-2; cdr3_length: 13; v_call: TRBV7-2
cdr3_aa: CASSYSDREMNTEAFF; clone_size: .; j_call: TRBJ1-1; cdr3_length: 16; v_call: TRBV6-2/TRBV6-3
cdr3_aa: CASSGNPYNEQFF; clone_size: .; j_call: TRBJ2-1; cdr3_length: 13; v_call: TRBV5-1
cdr3_aa: CASSLAVGGGVMRVPDSQYF; clone_size: .; j_call: TRBJ2-3; cdr3_length: 20; v_call: TRBV11-1
cdr3_aa: CASSMYPAGGSYEQYF; clone_size: few; j_call: TRBJ2-7; cdr3_length: 16; v_call: TRBV7-9
cdr3_aa: CAISEPGLALSDEQFF; clone_size: .; j_call: TRBJ2-1; cdr3_length: 16; v_call: TRBV10-3
cdr3_aa: CASSPLAGSSYNEQFF; clone_size: few; j_call: TRBJ2-1; cdr3_length: 16; v_call: TRBV18
cdr3_aa: CSAGDREESGYTF; clone_size: many; j_call: TRBJ1-2; cdr3_length: 13; v_call: TRBV29-1